A single sample gave rise to the 25 T cell receptor beta chains below, sequenced in a study of blood T cell repertoires in COVID-19. The repertoire was sequenced with immunoSEQ multiplex PCR; TCRdb's copy has only in-frame clones and lacks some. The table includes 200,000 to 250,000 clones, 83% detected once. The sequenced sample consisted of peripheral blood. Source of these receptors: a woman under 40 with COVID-19, enrolled during active disease.

The chain combines TRBV27 with TRBJ1-2; TRBD1 agrees at 8 bases. The germline V gene encodes CDR1 MNHEY and CDR2 SMNVEV (reference sequence). The V segment lost 6 bases and the J segment 6 bases; nucleotides outside the gene matches: 6. The CDR3 runs to 13 residues. CDR3 sequence reads: CASRRTGRDGYTF. The CDR3 DNA reads as TGTGCCAGCAGACGGACAGGGAGGGATGGCTACACCTTC.

CDR3 in amino acids: CASSISGFYTGELFF. For the CDR3, the DNA is TGTGCCAGTAGTATTTCGGGATTTTACACCGGGGAGCTGTTTTTT. The rearrangement uses TRBV19 and TRBJ2-2, with TRBD2 as a possible D gene (5 bases). V shed 3 bases and J shed 3 bases, with 11 bases lying between them. This CDR3 has 15 residues. The germline CDR1 and CDR2 sequences are LNHDA and SQIVND (reference sequence).

This chain uses TRBV6-2 or TRBV6-3 with TRBJ2-5, with 12 nucleotides matching TRBD2. This CDR3 spans 17 amino acids. The germline V gene has CDR1 MNHEY and CDR2 SVGEGT. V shed 0 bases and J 6 bases; nucleotides not matched to a gene: 8. CDR3 in amino acids: CASSYSYLAGGRKTQYF. The CDR3 DNA is TGTGCCAGCAGTTACTCGTACCTAGCGGGAGGGAGGAAGACCCAGTACTTC.

The CDR3 reads CASSATVAYGYTF. The CDR3 DNA is TGTGCCAGCAGCGCGACAGTGGCCTATGGCTACACCTTC. The genes are TRBV7-2 and TRBJ1-2; D possibly corresponds to TRBD1 (5 bases). In germline, CDR1 is SGHTA, CDR2 FQGNSA. V gave up 5 bases and J gave up 4 bases, with 11 bases separating them. The CDR3 runs 13 residues.

The chain joins TRBV19 to TRBJ1-2, with no clear D. The CDR3 totals 14 residues. V lost 5 bases, J lost 2 bases, and 12 bases lay in between. Germline assignment: CDR1 LNHDA and CDR2 SQIVND (reference sequence). The DNA for the CDR3 is TGTGCCAGTAGTCTCCCCGGAGGCAACTATGGCTACACCTTC. This gives the protein CASSLPGGNYGYTF. Combining the CDR3 with reference TRBV19 and TRBJ1-2 gives the whole variable domain DGGITQSPKYLFRKEGQNVTLSCEQNLNHDAMYWYRQDPGQGLRLIYYSQIVNDFQKGDIAEGYSVSREKKESFPLTVTSAQKNPTAFYLCASSLPGGNYGYTFGSGTRLTVV.

The chain carries TRBV7-2 and TRBJ2-2, with 11 nucleotides matching TRBD2. The CDR3 runs 18 residues. Germline CDR1 and CDR2: SGHTA and FQGNSA. The junction had 9 bases not matched to a gene; V was cut back by 2 bases and J by 4 bases. CDR3 bases: TGTGCCAGCAGCTTAAGGACTAGCGGGCGTAAGGGCACCGGGGAGCTGTTTTTT. Protein product: CASSLRTSGRKGTGELFF.

The chain employs TRBV9 and TRBJ1-2, with D possibly being TRBD1 (5 bases). V was trimmed by 5 bases and J by 5 bases, leaving 10 bases between them. CDR3 length: 12 residues. Germline lookup yields CDR1 SGDLS and CDR2 YYNGEE. The CDR3: CASRDRQYGYTF. CDR3 nucleotides: TGTGCCAGCAGAGATAGACAGTATGGCTACACCTTC.

This chain links TRBV30 with TRBJ2-3; D may be TRBD2 (5 bases). The V end was cut by 3 bases, the J end by 2 bases, with 15 bases between. CDR1 is GTSNPN, CDR2 SVGIG, per germline (reference sequence). CDR3 size: 15 residues. The CDR3 spells CAWSAPGDDTDTQYF. CDR3 coding DNA: TGTGCCTGGAGCGCCCCCGGGGATGACACAGATACGCAGTATTTT.

The V gene is TRBV7-8, the J gene TRBJ2-3; 8 nucleotides line up with TRBD1. Per the germline V gene, CDR1 is SGHVS and CDR2 is FQNEAQ. This CDR3 spans 16 amino acids. V shed 0 bases and J 12 bases; nucleotides not matched to a gene: 14. For the CDR3, the DNA is TGTGCCAGCAGCTTAGCTCGGCAGGGGGCGCAACGGTCACAGTATTTT. It specifies CASSLARQGAQRSQYF.

V usage is TRBV29-1 and J usage is TRBJ1-1; 9 bases are shared with TRBD1. This CDR3 is built from 15 residues. The germline V gene encodes CDR1 SQVTM and CDR2 ANQGSEA. V shed 7 bases and J 5 bases; nucleotides not matched to a gene: 14. CDR3 protein: CSGKNSGTGLTEAFF. In nucleotides, the CDR3 is TGCAGCGGTAAAAACTCCGGGACAGGGCTAACTGAAGCTTTCTTT.

The chain joins TRBV6-2 or TRBV6-3 to TRBJ2-2; D might be TRBD2 (6 bases). Trimming took 5 bases from V and 1 from J, leaving 8 bases between them. CDR3 length: 14 residues. Germline CDR1 MNHEY, CDR2 SVGEGT. The CDR3: CASSHGGNTGELFF. CDR3 nucleotides: TGTGCCAGCAGTCACGGGGGGAACACCGGGGAGCTGTTTTTT.

V is TRBV4-2 and J is TRBJ2-2, with 9 bases matching TRBD2. The CDR3 sequence is 19 residues long. Germline values: CDR1 LGHNA, CDR2 YNFKEQ. V shed 2 bases and J 6 bases; nucleotides not matched to a gene: 16. The CDR3 DNA reads TGTGCCAGCAGCCAACCTTCCGGAAGTAGCGGGAGTGTTTCCGGGGAGCTGTTTTTT. It yields the protein CASSQPSGSSGSVSGELFF.

The chain uses TRBV6-1 and TRBJ1-1; D gene uncertain. The CDR3 totals 15 residues. Germline CDR1 reads MNHNS; CDR2 reads SASEGT. V was clipped by 0 bases and J by 4 bases, with 12 bases between them. In nucleotides, the CDR3 is TGTGCCAGCAGTGAAGCTAGGGTAGCGGGCACTGAAGCTTTCTTT. It codes for CASSEARVAGTEAFF.

J is TRBJ1-1 and V is TRBV18, with 12 nucleotides matching TRBD1. The CDR3 has 16 amino acids. Germline CDR1 is KGHSH and CDR2 is LQKENI. Trimming at V came to 2 bases and at J to 2 bases, leaving 3 bases not matched to a gene. CDR3 nucleotides: TGTGCCAGCTCACCAACCGGGACAGGGGGCAACACTGAAGCTTTCTTT. Its translation: CASSPTGTGGNTEAFF.

This clone was observed once. V and J are TRBV7-2 and TRBJ2-1; the D gene is possibly TRBD2 (5 bases). The germline V gene encodes CDR1 SGHTA and CDR2 FQGNSA. The V end was cut by 2 bases, the J end by 2 bases, with 10 bases between. The CDR3 contains 15 residues. This CDR3 reads CASSLTRRPYNEQFF. The CDR3 coding sequence is TGTGCCAGCAGCTTAACTAGGAGGCCCTACAATGAGCAGTTCTTC.

This clone showed up just once. The chain employs TRBV11-2 and TRBJ2-7; 13 bases align to TRBD2. The CDR3 contains 17 residues. With 5 bases clipped from V and 3 bases from J, the junction kept 10 bases outside the gene matches. Per the germline V gene, CDR1 is SGHAT and CDR2 is FQNNGV. This CDR3 is CASSLTSGRALYYEQYF. The CDR3 DNA reads TGTGCCAGCAGCCTTACTAGCGGGAGGGCCCTTTACTACGAGCAGTACTTC.

This chain connects TRBV5-1 to TRBJ1-2; no firm D call. The CDR3 spans 13 residues. Between the trimmed V and J ends, which lost 0 bases and 6 bases, there was a span of 9 bases. Germline assignment: CDR1 SGHRS and CDR2 YFSETQ. CDR3 DNA sequence: TGCGCCAGCAGCTTGGCCTCTCTTGATGGCTACACCTTC. It specifies CASSLASLDGYTF.

CDR3 loop: CASSVKAGDRTDTQYF. The CDR3 DNA reads TGTGCCAGCAGCGTCAAGGCGGGGGACCGCACAGATACGCAGTATTTT. The chain recombines TRBV9 with TRBJ2-3; 7 bases map to TRBD2. V was pared by 2 bases and J by 1 base, with 7 bases of the junction left unmatched. The germline gives CDR1 SGDLS, CDR2 YYNGEE. The CDR3 contains 16 residues. Looking up the rest from reference TRBV9 and TRBJ2-3 gives the full variable domain: DSGVTQTPKHLITATGQRVTLRCSPRSGDLSVYWYQQSLDQGLQFLIQYYNGEERAKGNILERFSAQQFPDLHSELNLSSLELGDSALYFCASSVKAGDRTDTQYFGPGTRLTVL.

This clone has just a few counts. The rearrangement uses TRBV7-6 and TRBJ2-2; D possibly corresponds to TRBD1 (6 bases). CDR1 SGHVS and CDR2 FNYEAQ come from the germline V gene. The CDR3 extends over 15 amino acids. V was cut by 1 base and J by 7 bases, with 13 bases left in between. The CDR3 spells CASSLGTDWSGELFF. The CDR3 nucleotides read TGTGCCAGCAGCTTAGGGACAGACTGGAGCGGGGAGCTGTTTTTT.

This rearrangement joins TRBV7-9 to TRBJ1-2, with 10 bases lining up with TRBD1. Germline loops: CDR1 SEHNR, CDR2 FQNEAQ (reference sequence). This CDR3 is 14 amino acids long. V lost 1 base and J lost 7; bases outside the gene matches: 3. The CDR3 DNA sequence: TGTGCCAGCAGCTTAGGGGACAGGGGTTCTGGCTACACCTTC. Encoded protein: CASSLGDRGSGYTF. Combining the CDR3 with reference TRBV7-9 and TRBJ1-2 gives the whole variable domain DTGVSQNPRHKITKRGQNVTFRCDPISEHNRLYWYRQTLGQGPEFLTYFQNEAQLEKSRLLSDRFSAERPKGSFSTLEIQRTEQGDSAMYLCASSLGDRGSGYTFGSGTRLTVV.

Many counts were recorded for this clone. The same CDR3 arises from other DNA sequences in this sample as well. The rearrangement links TRBV15 to TRBJ2-3; TRBD2 aligns across 13 bases. V shed 0 bases and J 6 bases; nucleotides not matched to a gene: 3. The germline V gene encodes CDR1 LNHNV and CDR2 YYDKDF (reference sequence). There are 16 residues in the CDR3. This CDR3 is CATSRDGLAGADTQYF. Here the CDR3 DNA reads TGTGCCACCAGCAGAGACGGACTAGCGGGAGCGGATACGCAGTATTTT.

The rearrangement links TRBV20-1 to TRBJ2-1; unclear D gene. Germline CDR1 reads DFQATT; CDR2 reads SNEGSKA (reference sequence). The V and J ends lost 5 bases and 8 bases respectively, with 10 bases between them. The CDR3 runs to 11 residues. CDR3 loop: CSALTRYEQFF. CDR3 in DNA: TGCAGTGCTCTCACTCGCTATGAGCAGTTCTTC.

The rearrangement links TRBV9 to TRBJ2-3, with 10 bases aligning to TRBD2. CDR3 length: 15 amino acids. The J segment lost 0 bases and the V segment lost 6 bases, leaving 4 bases of the junction unmatched. Germline CDR1 SGDLS, CDR2 YYNGEE. The CDR3 region has the DNA TGTGCCAGCACCACGGGACTAGCGAGCACAGATACGCAGTATTTT. This translates into CASTTGLASTDTQYF.

The chain is built from TRBV19 and TRBJ2-1; D possibly corresponds to TRBD2 (5 bases). The CDR3 has 16 residues. The V end was cut by 0 bases, the J end by 0 bases, with 9 bases between. In germline, CDR1 is LNHDA, CDR2 SQIVND (reference sequence). The CDR3 DNA reads TGTGCCAGTAGTATAGAGGCGGGTCGCTCCTACAATGAGCAGTTCTTC. Translated: CASSIEAGRSYNEQFF.

The V and J genes are TRBV29-1 and TRBJ1-2, with 9 bases identical to TRBD1. V dropped 6 bases and J dropped 5; count of bases not matched to a gene: 7. The CDR3 runs 13 residues. Looked up from germline, CDR1 is SQVTM and CDR2 is ANQGSEA. In DNA, the CDR3 is TGCAGCGTAACGGGACAGGGCCTATATGGCTACACCTTC. Its protein product is CSVTGQGLYGYTF.